The clone carrying this TCR beta chain was detected once. Its target is not known. This record comes from a study of shared clonotypes between healthy human individuals. The CDR3 consists of 15 residues. CDR1 and CDR2 from the germline V gene are SGHRS and YFSETQ. The V gene end was trimmed by 3 bases and the J gene end by 5 bases; junction bases not matched to a gene: 4. Study results and caveats: Represented genetic and exposure-history diversity was restricted by having few donors.

Assay used: immunoSEQ multiplex PCR; TCRdb lists only in-frame clones, some missing. Among around 500,000 clones, more than 75% were seen once, and the ten largest hold 12%. The chain joins TRBV5-1 to TRBJ2-3; 12 nucleotides align to TRBD1. The sequenced sample consisted of PBMCs. This receptor was taken from a woman aged 40-49 years in good health. Some clones in this sample may be carry-over from other donors' samples. The CDR3 bases are TGCGCCAGCAGCTGGGACAGGGGGCAAATAGATACGCAGTATTTT. Protein product: CASSWDRGQIDTQYF.